What follows are 17 T cell receptor beta chains derived from one specimen sequenced in a study of blood T cell repertoires in COVID-19. Method: immunoSEQ multiplex PCR; TCRdb's copy keeps in-frame clones and lacks some. In the table there are fewer than 60,000 clones, about 81% of which are singletons. Specimen: peripheral blood. These receptor sequences come from an elderly woman with COVID-19, enrolled during active disease.

This clone was counted between two and nine times. The V gene is TRBV10-3, the J gene TRBJ2-1; D may be TRBD2 (5 bases). The V gene's germline CDR1 is ENHRY and CDR2 SYGVKD. The CDR3 loop spans 11 amino acids. V was cut by 9 bases and J by 7 bases, with 10 bases left in between. CDR3 sequence (DNA): TGTGCCATTACAGTAGCGAATGAGCAGTTCTTC. Translated, it gives CAITVANEQFF.

J is TRBJ2-7 and V is TRBV6-5; 7 bases match TRBD1. Germline V gene data show CDR1 as MNHEY and CDR2 as SVGAGI. Unmatched junction bases numbered 7, after V lost 6 bases and J lost 2 bases. This CDR3 comprises 14 residues. The CDR3, as DNA: TGTGCCAGCAGGACGGGGCAGGGGGCCTACGAGCAGTACTTC. It yields the protein CASRTGQGAYEQYF.

This clone was seen just once. The V gene is TRBV6-5, the J gene TRBJ1-1, with TRBD1 matching over 11 bases. CDR3 length: 15 amino acids. Germline lookup yields CDR1 MNHEY and CDR2 SVGAGI. V shed 5 bases, J shed 4 bases, and the junction held 6 bases outside the gene matches. The CDR3 here is CASSRGQGGTTEAFF. Here the CDR3 DNA reads TGTGCCAGCAGTCGGGGACAGGGGGGAACCACTGAAGCTTTCTTT.

The chain carries TRBV6-5 and TRBJ1-5, with TRBD1 identical over 8 bases. The CDR3 is 14 amino acids. Germline lookup yields CDR1 MNHEY and CDR2 SVGAGI. The J segment lost 11 bases and the V segment lost 6 bases, leaving 12 bases of the junction unmatched. This chain's CDR3 is CASSPRQGRGAQHF. The DNA of the CDR3 is TGTGCCAGCAGCCCCAGACAGGGGAGAGGGGCCCAGCATTTT.

This rearrangement joins TRBV3-1 (or the pseudogene TRBV3-2) to TRBJ2-7; D is uncertain. The V end was cut by 4 bases, the J end by 0 bases, with 10 bases between. Germline-derived CDR1 and CDR2 are LGHDT and YNNKEL (reference sequence). The CDR3 contains 14 residues. The CDR3 DNA is TGTGCCAGCAGCCGAGCGCAGAGCTCCTACGAGCAGTACTTC. This codes for CASSRAQSSYEQYF.

The V and J genes are TRBV11-2 and TRBJ1-3; 10 bases line up with TRBD1. The junction had 13 bases not matched to a gene; V was cut back by 5 bases and J by 3 bases. In germline, CDR1 is SGHAT, CDR2 FQNNGV. This CDR3 comprises 18 residues. CDR3 region: CASSNARDRGFRGNTIYF. CDR3 sequence (DNA): TGTGCCAGCAGCAACGCTCGGGACAGGGGTTTTCGTGGAAACACCATATATTTT.

Here the CDR3 DNA reads TGTGCCAGCAGTACAACAGGGGGTAAAGCTTTCTTT. This translates into CASSTTGGKAFF. The chain is built from TRBV28 and TRBJ1-1; 8 nucleotides line up with TRBD1. The germline CDR1 and CDR2 sequences are MDHEN and SYDVKM. The CDR3 spans 12 residues. The junction had 5 bases not matched to a gene; V was cut back by 5 bases and J by 9 bases.

The chain couples TRBV25-1 to TRBJ1-5, with 7 bases that match TRBD1. The CDR3 covers 14 residues. J was trimmed by 2 bases and V by 6 bases; bases with no gene match: 4. CDR1 is MGHDK, CDR2 SYGVNS, per germline. CDR3 nucleotide sequence: TGTGCCAGCAGAACAGGGGATGGCAATCAGCCCCAGCATTTT. Translation: CASRTGDGNQPQHF.

This clone is a singleton in its sample. V gene TRBV3-1 (or the pseudogene TRBV3-2) combines with J gene TRBJ2-6, with D tentatively TRBD2 (6 bases). The CDR3 length is 17 residues. V dropped 3 bases and J dropped 2 bases, with 14 bases sitting between them. From germline, CDR1 is LGHDT and CDR2 YNNKEL (reference sequence). CDR3 sequence reads: CASSHYNRGTGANVLTF. CDR3 bases: TGTGCCAGCAGCCATTATAATCGGGGGACTGGGGCCAACGTCCTGACTTTC.

The chain joins TRBV15 to TRBJ2-6, with 7 bases identical to TRBD1. This CDR3 has 15 amino acids. CDR1 LNHNV and CDR2 YYDKDF come from the germline V gene (reference sequence). The J segment lost 2 bases and the V segment lost 5 bases, leaving 3 bases of the junction unmatched. The CDR3 DNA is TGTGCCACCAGCGCTGACAGGGCTGGGGCCAACGTCCTGACTTTC. Amino acid sequence: CATSADRAGANVLTF.

The chain joins TRBV15 to TRBJ2-3, with TRBD1 matching over 9 bases. Germline lookup yields CDR1 LNHNV and CDR2 YYDKDF (reference sequence). CDR3 length equals 14 residues. J was trimmed by 5 bases and V by 3 bases; bases with no gene match: 3. The CDR3 reads CATSRDRGRDTQYF. CDR3 nucleotide sequence: TGTGCCACCAGCAGGGACAGGGGAAGAGATACGCAGTATTTT.

The rearrangement links TRBV29-1 to TRBJ1-2; TRBD1 aligns across 7 bases. The CDR3 is 13 residues long. V lost 6 bases to trimming and J lost 4 bases; unmatched junction nucleotides: 8. Per germline, CDR1 SQVTM and CDR2 ANQGSEA. CDR3 bases: TGCAGCGTCAACCCGGACAGGTCCTATGGCTACACCTTC. It codes for CSVNPDRSYGYTF.

The genes are TRBV16 and TRBJ2-4; TRBD1 matches 12 bases. CDR3 length: 15 amino acids. The V gene's germline CDR1 is KGHSY and CDR2 FQNENV. Losses at the gene ends were 4 bases for V and 7 bases for J; bases not matched to a gene: 5. CDR3 bases: TGTGCCAGCAGCCTCCAGGGGACAGGGGGCAACATTCAGTACTTC. Its protein product is CASSLQGTGGNIQYF.

The genes are TRBV6-6 and TRBJ2-1; D may be TRBD1 (6 bases). This CDR3 has 13 amino acids. Trimming stripped 8 bases from V and 6 bases from J, with 14 bases between. Germline lookup yields CDR1 MNHNY and CDR2 SVGAGI (reference sequence). The CDR3 nucleotides read TGTGCCAGCGAGATTTCAGGGGTCAATGAGCAGTTCTTC. Translation gives CASEISGVNEQFF.

This rearrangement joins TRBV11-2 to TRBJ1-1; weak D call: TRBD1 (6 bases). Trimming left V 4 bases short and J 6 bases short, with 21 bases between. The CDR3 sequence is 16 residues long. The germline V gene encodes CDR1 SGHAT and CDR2 FQNNGV. In DNA form, the CDR3 reads TGTGCCAGCAGCTCAAATGGGGCCAGGGGTATCGCTGAAGCTTTCTTT. This encodes CASSSNGARGIAEAFF.

CDR3 sequence: CASSQGIQETQYF. DNA of the CDR3: TGTGCCAGCAGCCAGGGAATTCAAGAGACCCAGTACTTC. The J gene is TRBJ2-5, the V gene TRBV6-5; weak D call: TRBD1 (5 bases). The CDR3 is 13 residues long. Germline CDR1 MNHEY, CDR2 SVGAGI. V lost 6 bases and J lost 2, with 10 bases in between.

The V gene is TRBV5-4, the J gene TRBJ1-3; 10 bases align to TRBD1. CDR3 length: 17 amino acids. Germline V gene data show CDR1 as SGHNT and CDR2 as YYREEE (reference sequence). With V trimmed by 4 bases and J by 2 bases, 9 bases remained unmatched. CDR3 in amino acids: CASSPGQGRTTGNTIYF. The CDR3 nucleotides read TGTGCCAGCAGCCCGGGACAGGGGAGGACTACTGGAAACACCATATATTTT.